The clone carrying this T cell receptor (beta chain) was observed at least ten times. The antigen remains undetermined. This sample is part of a study of identical twins. Study-level points and caveats: Out-of-frame alpha sequences common to twins exhibited a surplus of low generation probability. Cord blood's abundant beta clonotypes had fewer insertions, unlike memory repertoires.

A universal primer site came from template switching; cDNA carried unique molecular identifiers. TCRdb re-called the 5' RACE reads through MiXCR, storing one row per CDR3 protein. The profile shows under 250,000 distinct CDR3 sequences, around 6.8% of them singletons. Per germline, CDR1 DFQATT and CDR2 SNEGSKA (reference sequence). CDR3 length: 13 amino acids. J lost 8 bases, V lost 4 bases, and 4 bases had no gene match. The same data also contributed to another study, on yellow fever vaccine responses in identical twins. That study adds: Twins' T cell vaccine responses reportedly looked partly convergent, partly personalized.

This clonotype was obtained from a woman aged 18-29 years in good health. The rearrangement links TRBV20-1 to TRBJ1-4, with 10 bases lining up with TRBD1. Sequenced input: memory (CD45RO+) T cells sorted from blood. The CDR3 DNA sequence: TGCAGTGCTATCGGGACAGGGGAGGAAAAACTGTTTTTT. It is translated as CSAIGTGEEKLFF.